This TCR beta chain was obtained from a study of T cell clones after liver transplantation. TCRdb's copy holds only in-frame clones and misses some; the assay was immunoSEQ multiplex PCR. The table has around 71,000 clones, approximately 80% seen once; the top ten hold 0.79%. The CDR3 loop spans 14 amino acids. Deletions cut 5 bases from V and 0 bases from J, with 10 bases between. CDR1 and CDR2 from the germline V gene are LNHDA and SQIVND (reference sequence). The chain links TRBV19 to TRBJ1-1; no reliable D call. This receptor was identified in a human patient who received a liver transplant. The graft donor may account for some of the T cells. Specimen: CD4+ T cells from blood, collected 12 months after liver transplant. CDR3 nucleotides: TGTGCCAGTAGTGCCCGTGGCATGAACACTGAAGCTTTCTTT. It specifies CASSARGMNTEAFF.